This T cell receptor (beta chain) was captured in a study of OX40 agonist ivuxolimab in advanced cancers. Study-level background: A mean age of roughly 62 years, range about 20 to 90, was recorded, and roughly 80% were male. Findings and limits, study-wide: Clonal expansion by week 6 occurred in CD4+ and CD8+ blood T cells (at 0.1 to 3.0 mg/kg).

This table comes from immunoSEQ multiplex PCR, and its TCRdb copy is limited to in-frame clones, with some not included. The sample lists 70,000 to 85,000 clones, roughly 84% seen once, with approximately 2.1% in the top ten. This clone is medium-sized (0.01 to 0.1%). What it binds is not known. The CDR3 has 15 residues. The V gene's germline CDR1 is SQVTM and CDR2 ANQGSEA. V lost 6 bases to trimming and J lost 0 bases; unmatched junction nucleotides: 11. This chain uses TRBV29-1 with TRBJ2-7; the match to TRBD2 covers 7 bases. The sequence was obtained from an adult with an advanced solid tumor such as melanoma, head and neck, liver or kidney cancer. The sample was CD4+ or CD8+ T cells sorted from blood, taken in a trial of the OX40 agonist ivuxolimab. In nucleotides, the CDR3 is TGCAGCGTAGGTCTAGCGGAGATGAACTCCTACGAGCAGTACTTC. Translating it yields CSVGLAEMNSYEQYF.